Shown below are 32 T cell receptor beta chains from a single sample sequenced in a study of cytomegalovirus exposure and HLA in healthy donors. This table comes from immunoSEQ multiplex PCR, and its TCRdb copy is limited to in-frame clones, with some not included. The table lists roughly 140,000 clones, 88% of them singletons. Sequences were obtained from PBMCs. These receptors were collected from a woman between 18 and 29 years old in good health and CMV-seropositive.

The chain employs TRBV7-9 and TRBJ2-3; D possibly corresponds to TRBD2 (6 bases). V gave up 5 bases and J gave up 0 bases, with 9 bases separating them. The CDR3 sequence is 14 residues long. From germline, CDR1 is SEHNR and CDR2 FQNEAQ (reference sequence). The CDR3 here is CASSRDFSTDTQYF. The DNA of the CDR3 is TGTGCCAGCAGCCGGGACTTTAGCACAGATACGCAGTATTTT.

The chain employs TRBV5-1 and TRBJ2-1, with a possible D match to TRBD2 (5 bases). V shed 0 bases and J shed 4 bases, with 11 bases lying between them. Germline CDR1 and CDR2: SGHRS and YFSETQ. CDR3 length: 15 residues. CDR3 sequence reads: CASSLAASRYNEQFF. The CDR3 coding sequence is TGCGCCAGCAGCTTGGCGGCTAGCAGGTACAATGAGCAGTTCTTC.

The sample holds a few counts of this clone. The chain employs TRBV7-9 and TRBJ1-2, with 8 bases aligning to TRBD1. The CDR3 has 14 residues. Germline CDR1 reads SEHNR; CDR2 reads FQNEAQ (reference sequence). Losses at the gene ends were 3 bases for V and 7 bases for J; bases not matched to a gene: 7. This CDR3 reads CASSFPTGGGGYTF. The CDR3 DNA reads TGTGCCAGCAGCTTCCCCACAGGGGGAGGTGGCTACACCTTC.

The rearrangement links TRBV13 to TRBJ2-7; D is unresolved. The V end was cut by 0 bases, the J end by 0 bases, with 9 bases between. This CDR3 has 15 residues. The germline V gene encodes CDR1 PRHDT and CDR2 FYEKMQ (reference sequence). DNA of the CDR3: TGTGCCAGCAGCTTAGGAATCGGTTTCTCCTACGAGCAGTACTTC. It codes for CASSLGIGFSYEQYF.

The chain employs TRBV7-9 and TRBJ2-3; unclear D gene. The CDR3 runs 16 residues. Trimming pared 1 base from V and 2 bases from J, leaving 13 bases between. Germline CDR1 is SEHNR and CDR2 is FQNEAQ (reference sequence). This chain's CDR3 is CASSLDAARPTDTQYF. For the CDR3, the DNA is TGTGCCAGCAGCTTAGACGCGGCGCGGCCCACAGATACGCAGTATTTT.

The V gene is TRBV5-1, the J gene TRBJ1-4; D remains unclear. The CDR3 covers 15 residues. CDR1 SGHRS and CDR2 YFSETQ come from the germline V gene. The V and J ends lost 0 bases and 7 bases respectively, with 13 bases between them. The CDR3 loop reads CASSLAGVWGEKLFF. The CDR3 coding sequence is TGCGCCAGCAGCTTGGCCGGGGTTTGGGGTGAAAAACTGTTTTTT. The entire variable domain, with the rest obtained from reference TRBV5-1 and TRBJ1-4, is as follows: KAGVTQTPRYLIKTRGQQVTLSCSPISGHRSVSWYQQTPGQGLQFLFEYFSETQRNKGNFPGRFSGRQFSNSRSEMNVSTLELGDSALYLCASSLAGVWGEKLFFGSGTQLSVL.

This chain connects TRBV5-1 to TRBJ2-3; 8 bases are a match to TRBD2. The trim removed 0 bases at V and 6 bases at J, leaving 6 bases unmatched. The CDR3 totals 15 residues. Per the germline V gene, CDR1 is SGHRS and CDR2 is YFSETQ. CDR3 sequence (DNA): TGCGCCAGCAGCTTGGGGCGGGGGGCGTCGGATACGCAGTATTTT. Its protein is CASSLGRGASDTQYF. Full variable domain (missing parts from reference TRBV5-1 and TRBJ2-3): KAGVTQTPRYLIKTRGQQVTLSCSPISGHRSVSWYQQTPGQGLQFLFEYFSETQRNKGNFPGRFSGRQFSNSRSEMNVSTLELGDSALYLCASSLGRGASDTQYFGPGTRLTVL.

The chain employs TRBV5-8 and TRBJ2-4; TRBD1 is a possible D gene (5 bases). V was cut by 1 base and J by 13 bases, with 9 bases left in between. The germline CDR1 and CDR2 sequences are SGHTS and YDEGEE. The CDR3 runs to 11 residues. CDR3 DNA sequence: TGTGCCAGCAGCTTGTATGACAGCCAGTACTTC. Translation: CASSLYDSQYF.

The gene calls are TRBV5-4 and TRBJ1-1, with a possible D match to TRBD1 (6 bases). Trimming shortened V by 4 bases and J by 1 base, and 11 bases separated the two germline ends. CDR3 length equals 14 residues. Germline V gene data show CDR1 as SGHNT and CDR2 as YYREEE (reference sequence). The CDR3 coding sequence is TGTGCCAGCAGCCAAAACAGGGAGAACACTGAAGCTTTCTTT. This sequence encodes CASSQNRENTEAFF.

V and J are TRBV5-1 and TRBJ1-1, with 7 bases fitting TRBD1. The CDR3 runs 14 residues. V shed 6 bases, J shed 2 bases, and the junction held 7 bases outside the gene matches. CDR1 is SGHRS, CDR2 YFSETQ, per germline. The chain's CDR3 is CASTRDSSNTEAFF. The DNA of the CDR3 is TGCGCCAGCACCCGGGACAGCTCAAACACTGAAGCTTTCTTT.

This chain uses TRBV10-3 with TRBJ2-7; 11 nucleotides line up with TRBD1. CDR1 is ENHRY and CDR2 is SYGVKD in the germline V gene. The CDR3 extends over 18 amino acids. V lost 6 bases and J lost 7; bases outside the gene matches: 20. The CDR3 DNA is TGTGCCATCAGAAAGGGACAGGGGGTTCGAGAATCGGGACGAGAGCAGTACTTC. Its translation: CAIRKGQGVRESGREQYF.

The chain employs TRBV5-1 and TRBJ2-3; TRBD2 matches at 11 bases. CDR3 length: 18 amino acids. Germline V gives CDR1 SGHRS, CDR2 YFSETQ. V lost 0 bases, J lost 4 bases, and 10 bases stayed unmatched. The CDR3 DNA is TGCGCCAGCAGCTTGGTCGGGGTAGCGGGAGGGCCATCAGATACGCAGTATTTT. Amino acid sequence: CASSLVGVAGGPSDTQYF.

This chain uses TRBV19 with TRBJ1-2; D remains ambiguous. This CDR3 is built from 12 residues. The V end was cut by 5 bases, the J end by 1 base, with 5 bases between. Germline V gene lookup returns CDR1 LNHDA and CDR2 SQIVND (reference sequence). The CDR3 coding sequence is TGTGCCAGTAGTTACTTTAACTATGGCTACACCTTC. Translation: CASSYFNYGYTF. The full variable domain, its missing parts supplied by reference TRBV19 and TRBJ1-2, is DGGITQSPKYLFRKEGQNVTLSCEQNLNHDAMYWYRQDPGQGLRLIYYSQIVNDFQKGDIAEGYSVSREKKESFPLTVTSAQKNPTAFYLCASSYFNYGYTFGSGTRLTVV.

The chain is built from TRBV27 and TRBJ2-3, with D maybe TRBD2 (5 bases). CDR1 is MNHEY, CDR2 SMNVEV, per germline (reference sequence). The V end was cut by 3 bases, the J end by 5 bases, with 15 bases between. This CDR3 region has 15 residues. CDR3 coding DNA: TGTGCCAGCAGTTTGGCTGAGGGTGCCGGAGATACGCAGTATTTT. Protein sequence: CASSLAEGAGDTQYF.

This rearrangement joins TRBV28 to TRBJ2-5; TRBD1 might be the D (5 bases). Trimming stripped 4 bases from V and 5 bases from J, with 17 bases between. CDR1 and CDR2 from the germline V gene are MDHEN and SYDVKM. CDR3 length: 15 amino acids. The CDR3 loop reads CASSSFLRGRETQYF. CDR3 DNA: TGTGCCAGCAGTTCCTTCCTAAGGGGCAGGGAGACCCAGTACTTC.

This clone was seen just once. The chain carries TRBV5-6 and TRBJ2-1; 10 nucleotides agree with TRBD2. J gave up 10 bases and V 3 bases, and 10 bases lay outside the gene matches. CDR1 and CDR2 from the germline V gene are SGHDT and YYEEEE. The CDR3 covers 15 residues. CDR3 DNA: TGTGCCAGCAGCTCGGAAGCGGGAGGGCGTGAAGAGCAGTTCTTC. Its translation: CASSSEAGGREEQFF.

The rearrangement joins TRBV7-9 to TRBJ2-5; 9 bases match TRBD2. The CDR3 contains 16 residues. V lost 1 base, J lost 3 bases, and 6 bases stayed unmatched. Germline V CDR1 and CDR2: SEHNR, FQNEAQ (reference sequence). CDR3 residues: CASSLGDRLAEETQYF. CDR3 sequence (DNA): TGTGCCAGCAGCTTAGGAGACCGACTAGCGGAAGAGACCCAGTACTTC.

V and J are TRBV19 and TRBJ2-6; D possibly corresponds to TRBD1 (6 bases). CDR1 is LNHDA, CDR2 SQIVND, per germline (reference sequence). Trimming cost V 4 bases and J 4 bases, with 14 bases left between them. The CDR3 has 16 residues. CDR3 residues: CASSTLQGSGANVLTF. CDR3 nucleotides: TGTGCCAGTAGTACATTACAGGGTTCCGGGGCCAACGTCCTGACTTTC.

In DNA, the CDR3 is TGTGCCAGCAGCTTAGTGACAGGTTACGGAAATTCACCCCTCCACTTT. This sequence encodes CASSLVTGYGNSPLHF. The chain joins TRBV7-6 to TRBJ1-6, with TRBD1 as a possible D gene (6 bases). The germline V gene encodes CDR1 SGHVS and CDR2 FNYEAQ. The CDR3 contains 16 residues. The ends were cut back, 1 base at V and 7 bases at J, with 14 bases in the middle.

V and J are TRBV2 and TRBJ1-6, with D possibly matching TRBD1 (5 bases). The CDR3 covers 13 residues. Germline V gene lookup returns CDR1 SNHLY and CDR2 FYNNEI. Deletions cut 11 bases from V and 11 bases from J, with 19 bases between. CDR3 region: CAATREVDTPLHF. For the CDR3, the DNA is TGTGCCGCCACCAGGGAGGTCGACACACCCCTCCACTTT.

This chain joins TRBV29-1 and TRBJ1-1; a weak D match, TRBD1 (5 bases). Germline assignment: CDR1 SQVTM and CDR2 ANQGSEA. The CDR3 sequence is 13 residues long. V was trimmed by 4 bases and J by 4 bases, leaving 13 bases between them. CDR3 sequence reads: CSVVGQGVTEAFF. CDR3 in DNA: TGCAGCGTTGTCGGGCAGGGCGTCACTGAAGCTTTCTTT. Variable domain in full (rest from reference TRBV29-1 and TRBJ1-1): SAVISQKPSRDICQRGTSLTIQCQVDSQVTMMFWYRQQPGQSLTLIATANQGSEATYESGFVIDKFPISRPNLTFSTLTVSNMSPEDSSIYLCSVVGQGVTEAFFGQGTRLTVV.

J is TRBJ1-5 and V is TRBV28, with 7 bases identical to TRBD1. The trim removed 2 bases at V and 4 bases at J, leaving 5 bases unmatched. CDR1 is MDHEN, CDR2 SYDVKM, per germline. The CDR3 covers 15 residues. The CDR3 DNA reads as TGTGCCAGCAGTTTAACCCAGGGGGGAAATCAGCCCCAGCATTTT. Translation gives CASSLTQGGNQPQHF.

The chain carries TRBV9 and TRBJ1-4; TRBD1 aligns across 7 bases. The CDR3 consists of 15 residues. The V gene's germline CDR1 is SGDLS and CDR2 YYNGEE. Trimming at V came to 5 bases and at J to 4 bases, leaving 8 bases not matched to a gene. CDR3 loop: CASSTRTGLNEKLFF. In DNA form, the CDR3 reads TGTGCCAGCAGTACGCGGACAGGCCTTAATGAAAAACTGTTTTTT.

The rearrangement links TRBV18 to TRBJ1-2, with 10 bases fitting TRBD1. Germline trimming cut 1 base from V and 2 bases from J; bases unmatched to any gene: 10. CDR3 size: 18 residues. Germline-derived CDR1 and CDR2 are KGHSH and LQKENI. The CDR3 nucleotides are TGTGCCAGCTCACCACTAACACGGGACAGGGGACTAAACTATGGCTACACCTTC. Translating gives CASSPLTRDRGLNYGYTF.

This clone was counted between two and nine times. This CDR3 reads CASSIGGVGDTEAFF. CDR3 nucleotide sequence: TGTGCCAGTAGTATAGGTGGGGTCGGGGACACTGAAGCTTTCTTT. The gene calls are TRBV19 and TRBJ1-1; unclear D gene. The ends were cut back, 1 base at V and 3 bases at J, with 12 bases in the middle. Germline V gene sequence: CDR1 LNHDA, CDR2 SQIVND (reference sequence). This CDR3 spans 15 amino acids. Full variable domain (rest looked up from reference TRBV19 and TRBJ1-1): DGGITQSPKYLFRKEGQNVTLSCEQNLNHDAMYWYRQDPGQGLRLIYYSQIVNDFQKGDIAEGYSVSREKKESFPLTVTSAQKNPTAFYLCASSIGGVGDTEAFFGQGTRLTVV.

J is TRBJ1-5 and V is TRBV15; D unresolved. The CDR3 covers 15 residues. The germline V gene encodes CDR1 LNHNV and CDR2 YYDKDF (reference sequence). Trimming pared 0 bases from V and 3 bases from J, leaving 9 bases between. This chain's CDR3 is CATSRDRGDNQPQHF. The DNA for the CDR3 is TGTGCCACCAGCAGAGATCGGGGAGACAATCAGCCCCAGCATTTT.

V is TRBV25-1 and J is TRBJ2-3; no firm D call. Germline V lookup: CDR1 MGHDK, CDR2 SYGVNS. The CDR3 extends over 13 amino acids. V was pared by 4 bases and J by 0 bases, with 5 bases between. The CDR3 DNA follows: TGTGCCAGCAGTGGAGCAAGCACAGATACGCAGTATTTT. The encoded protein is CASSGASTDTQYF.

The rearrangement joins TRBV27 to TRBJ1-1; TRBD1 aligns across 8 bases. The germline gives CDR1 MNHEY, CDR2 SMNVEV (reference sequence). J lost 1 base, V lost 2 bases, and 3 bases had no gene match. The CDR3 extends over 15 amino acids. CDR3 residues: CASSLKTGANTEAFF. CDR3 coding DNA: TGTGCCAGCAGTTTAAAGACAGGGGCGAACACTGAAGCTTTCTTT.

V and J are TRBV11-3 and TRBJ2-2, with a tentative D call TRBD1 (6 bases). This CDR3 spans 16 amino acids. V was pared by 0 bases and J by 3 bases, with 11 bases between. The germline gives CDR1 SGHNT, CDR2 YENEEA. CDR3 in DNA: TGTGCCAGCAGCTTAGATGGGGGCCCGGACACCGGGGAGCTGTTTTTT. This sequence encodes CASSLDGGPDTGELFF.

There are a few counts of this clone. This chain links TRBV12-5 with TRBJ2-2, with 9 positions matching TRBD1. Germline V gives CDR1 LGHNT, CDR2 FRNRAP. This CDR3 has 14 residues. V was pared by 7 bases and J by 5 bases, with 5 bases of the junction left unmatched. CDR3 amino acids: CASAGTGRTGELFF. CDR3 coding DNA: TGTGCTAGTGCCGGGACAGGGAGGACCGGGGAGCTGTTTTTT.

The chain combines TRBV18 with TRBJ1-2; D unresolved. Germline loops: CDR1 KGHSH, CDR2 LQKENI. V lost 3 bases to trimming and J lost 0 bases, with 14 bases between them. CDR3 size: 16 residues. The CDR3 region has the DNA TGTGCCAGCTCACCTCCGTTCCTGGGAGCTAACTATGGCTACACCTTC. Translated, it gives CASSPPFLGANYGYTF.

The V and J genes are TRBV4-3 and TRBJ2-1; possibly TRBD2 for D (6 bases). Trimming took 0 bases from V and 4 from J, leaving 13 bases between them. The CDR3 totals 16 residues. From germline, CDR1 is LGHNA and CDR2 YSLEER. The CDR3 loop reads CASSQDWDLDYNEQFF. CDR3 nucleotide sequence: TGCGCCAGCAGCCAAGATTGGGACTTAGATTACAATGAGCAGTTCTTC.